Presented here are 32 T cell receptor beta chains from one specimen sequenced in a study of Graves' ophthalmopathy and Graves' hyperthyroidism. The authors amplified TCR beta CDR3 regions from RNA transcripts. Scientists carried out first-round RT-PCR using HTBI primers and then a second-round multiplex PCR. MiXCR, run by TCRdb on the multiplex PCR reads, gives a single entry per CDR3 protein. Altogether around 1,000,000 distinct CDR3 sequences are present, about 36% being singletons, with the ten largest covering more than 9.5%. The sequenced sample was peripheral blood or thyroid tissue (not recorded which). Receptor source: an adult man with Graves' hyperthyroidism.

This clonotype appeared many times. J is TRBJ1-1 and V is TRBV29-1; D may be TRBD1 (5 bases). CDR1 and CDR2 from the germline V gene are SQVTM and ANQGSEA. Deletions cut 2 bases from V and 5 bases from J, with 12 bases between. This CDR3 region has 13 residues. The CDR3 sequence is CSVENRMRTEAFF. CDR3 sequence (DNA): TGCAGCGTTGAAAACAGGATGCGGACTGAAGCTTTCTTT.

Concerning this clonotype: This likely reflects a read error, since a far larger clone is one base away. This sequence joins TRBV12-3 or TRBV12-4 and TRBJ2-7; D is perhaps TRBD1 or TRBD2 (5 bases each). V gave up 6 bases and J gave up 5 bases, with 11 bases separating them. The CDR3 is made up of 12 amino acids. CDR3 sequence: CASSPGPHEQYF. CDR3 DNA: TGTGCCAGCAGCCCGGGACCCCACGAGCAGTACTTC.

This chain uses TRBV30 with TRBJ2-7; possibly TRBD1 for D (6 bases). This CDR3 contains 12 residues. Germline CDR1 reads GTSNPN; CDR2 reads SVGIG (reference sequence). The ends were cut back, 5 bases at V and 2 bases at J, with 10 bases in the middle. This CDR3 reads CAWVRGTYEQYF. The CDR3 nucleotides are TGTGCCTGGGTCAGGGGCACCTACGAGCAGTACTTC. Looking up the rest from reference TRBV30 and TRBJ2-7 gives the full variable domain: SQTIHQWPATLVQPVGSPLSLECTVEGTSNPNLYWYRQAAGRGLQLLFYSVGIGQISSEVPQNLSASRPQDRQFILSSKKLLLSDSGFYLCAWVRGTYEQYFGPGTRLTVT.

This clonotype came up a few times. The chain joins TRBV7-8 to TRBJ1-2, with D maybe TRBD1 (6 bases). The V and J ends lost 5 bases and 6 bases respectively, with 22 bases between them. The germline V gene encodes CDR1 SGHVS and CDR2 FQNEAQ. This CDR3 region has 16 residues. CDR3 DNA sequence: TGTGCCAGCAGCCCCAAGCGTGCGGGGGCGTACCATGGCTACACCTTC. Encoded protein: CASSPKRAGAYHGYTF.

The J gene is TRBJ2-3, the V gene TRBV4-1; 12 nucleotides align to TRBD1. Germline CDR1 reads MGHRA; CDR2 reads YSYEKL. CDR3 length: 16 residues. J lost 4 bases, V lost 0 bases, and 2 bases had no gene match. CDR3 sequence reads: CASSQDRDRGPDTQYF. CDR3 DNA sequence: TGCGCCAGCAGCCAAGACCGGGACAGGGGGCCAGATACGCAGTATTTT.

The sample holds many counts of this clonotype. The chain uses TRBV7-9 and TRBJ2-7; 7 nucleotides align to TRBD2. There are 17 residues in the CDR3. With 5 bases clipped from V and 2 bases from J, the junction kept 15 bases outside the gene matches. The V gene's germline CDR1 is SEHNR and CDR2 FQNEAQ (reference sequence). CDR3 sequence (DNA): TGTGCCAGCAGCGACCTTATGTCGCCTAGCGGACCCTACGAGCAGTACTTC. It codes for CASSDLMSPSGPYEQYF.

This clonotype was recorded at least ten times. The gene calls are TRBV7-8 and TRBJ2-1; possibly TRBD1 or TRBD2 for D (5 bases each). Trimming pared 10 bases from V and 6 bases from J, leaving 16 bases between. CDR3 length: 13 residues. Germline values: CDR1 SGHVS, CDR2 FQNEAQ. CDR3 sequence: CAMCEWGSNEQFF. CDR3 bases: TGTGCCATGTGCGAGTGGGGGAGCAATGAGCAGTTCTTC.

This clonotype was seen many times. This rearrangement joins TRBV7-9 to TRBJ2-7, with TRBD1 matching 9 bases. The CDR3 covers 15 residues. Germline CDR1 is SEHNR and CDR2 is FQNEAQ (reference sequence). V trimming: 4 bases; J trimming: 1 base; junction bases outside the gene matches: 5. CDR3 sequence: CASSSTGGSSYEQYF. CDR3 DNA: TGTGCCAGCAGCTCGACAGGGGGTTCATCCTACGAGCAGTACTTC.

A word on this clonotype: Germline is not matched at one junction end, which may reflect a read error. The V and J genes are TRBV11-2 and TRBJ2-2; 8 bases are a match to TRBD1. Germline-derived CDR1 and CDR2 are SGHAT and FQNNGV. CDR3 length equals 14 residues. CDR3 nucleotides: TGTGCCAGCAGCAACAGGGGGGACACCGGGAAGCTGTTTTTT. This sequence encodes CASSNRGDTGKLFF.

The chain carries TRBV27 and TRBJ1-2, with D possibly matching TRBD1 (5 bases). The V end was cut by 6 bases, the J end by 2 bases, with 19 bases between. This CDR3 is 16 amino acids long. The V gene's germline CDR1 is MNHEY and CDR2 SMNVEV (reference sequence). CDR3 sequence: CASRRDQGQENYGYTF. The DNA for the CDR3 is TGTGCCAGCAGAAGAGACCAGGGCCAAGAGAACTATGGCTACACCTTC.

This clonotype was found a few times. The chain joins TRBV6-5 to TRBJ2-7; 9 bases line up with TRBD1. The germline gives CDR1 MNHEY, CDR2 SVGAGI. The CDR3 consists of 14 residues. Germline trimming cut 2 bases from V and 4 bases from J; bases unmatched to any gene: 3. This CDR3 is CASSYNRGRYEQYF. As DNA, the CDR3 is TGTGCCAGCAGTTACAACAGGGGGCGATACGAGCAGTACTTC.

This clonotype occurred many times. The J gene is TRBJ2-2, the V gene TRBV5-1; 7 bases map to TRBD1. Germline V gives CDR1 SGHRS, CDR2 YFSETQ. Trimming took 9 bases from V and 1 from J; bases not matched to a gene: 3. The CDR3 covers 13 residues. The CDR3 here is CATRTGNTGELFF. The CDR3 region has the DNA TGCGCCACCCGGACAGGGAACACCGGGGAGCTGTTTTTT.

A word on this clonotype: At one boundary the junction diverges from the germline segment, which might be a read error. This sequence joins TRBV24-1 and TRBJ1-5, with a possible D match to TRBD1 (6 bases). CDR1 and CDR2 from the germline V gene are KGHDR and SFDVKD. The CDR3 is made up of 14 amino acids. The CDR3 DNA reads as TGTGCCAGCAGTGATCACGGGGGGCAGCAGCCCCAGCATTTT. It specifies CASSDHGGQQPQHF.

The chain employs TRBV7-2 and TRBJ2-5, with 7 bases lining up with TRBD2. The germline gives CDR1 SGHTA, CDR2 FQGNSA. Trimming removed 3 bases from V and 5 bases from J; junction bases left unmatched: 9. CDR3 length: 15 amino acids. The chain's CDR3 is CASSFASAGMETQYF. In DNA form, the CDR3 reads TGTGCCAGCAGCTTCGCTTCAGCGGGAATGGAGACCCAGTACTTC.

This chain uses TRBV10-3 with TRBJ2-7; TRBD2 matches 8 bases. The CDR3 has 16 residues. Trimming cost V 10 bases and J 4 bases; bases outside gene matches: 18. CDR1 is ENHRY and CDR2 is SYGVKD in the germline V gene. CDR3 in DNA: TGTGCCAGCAGCAAACCTCCCGGGACTAGTTTTTACGAGCAGTACTTC. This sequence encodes CASSKPPGTSFYEQYF.

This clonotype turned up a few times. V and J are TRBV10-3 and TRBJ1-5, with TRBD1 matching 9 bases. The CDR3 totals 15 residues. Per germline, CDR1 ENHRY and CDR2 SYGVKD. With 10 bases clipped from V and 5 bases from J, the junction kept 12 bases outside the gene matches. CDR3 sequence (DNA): TGTGCCAGCAGCCTTTGGGGGGACAGGGATCAGCCCCAGCATTTT. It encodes CASSLWGDRDQPQHF.

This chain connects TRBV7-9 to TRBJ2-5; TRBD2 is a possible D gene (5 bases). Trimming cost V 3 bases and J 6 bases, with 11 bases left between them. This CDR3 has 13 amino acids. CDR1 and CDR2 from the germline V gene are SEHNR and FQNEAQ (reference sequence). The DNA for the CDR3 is TGTGCCAGCAGCTTGATGGCGGGTCAGACCCAGTACTTC. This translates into CASSLMAGQTQYF.

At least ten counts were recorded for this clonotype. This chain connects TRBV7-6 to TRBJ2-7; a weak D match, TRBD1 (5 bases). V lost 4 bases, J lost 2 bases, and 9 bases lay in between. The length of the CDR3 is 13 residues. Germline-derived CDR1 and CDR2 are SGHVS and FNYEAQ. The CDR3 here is CASSSGNPYEQYF. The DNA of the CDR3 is TGTGCCAGCAGCTCAGGGAACCCCTACGAGCAGTACTTC.

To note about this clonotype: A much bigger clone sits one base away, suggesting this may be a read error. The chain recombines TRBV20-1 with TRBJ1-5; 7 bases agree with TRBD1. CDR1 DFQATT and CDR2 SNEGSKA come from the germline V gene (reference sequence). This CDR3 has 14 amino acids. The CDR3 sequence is CSARRGQSNQPQRF. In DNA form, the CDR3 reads TGCAGTGCTAGACGGGGACAGAGCAATCAGCCCCAGCGTTTT.

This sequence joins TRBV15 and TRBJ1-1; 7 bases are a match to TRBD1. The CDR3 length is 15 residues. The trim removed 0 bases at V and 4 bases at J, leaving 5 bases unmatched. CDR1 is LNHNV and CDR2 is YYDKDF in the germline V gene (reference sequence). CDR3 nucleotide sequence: TGTGCCACCAGCAGAGATGCGAGACAGGGCACTGAAGCTTTCTTT. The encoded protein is CATSRDARQGTEAFF.

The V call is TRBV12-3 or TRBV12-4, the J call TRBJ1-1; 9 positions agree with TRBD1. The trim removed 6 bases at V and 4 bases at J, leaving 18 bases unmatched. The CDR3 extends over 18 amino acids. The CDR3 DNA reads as TGTGCCAGCAGCCAGAAGATCCCGGGACAGGGATCGGCCACTGAAGCTTTCTTT. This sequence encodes CASSQKIPGQGSATEAFF.

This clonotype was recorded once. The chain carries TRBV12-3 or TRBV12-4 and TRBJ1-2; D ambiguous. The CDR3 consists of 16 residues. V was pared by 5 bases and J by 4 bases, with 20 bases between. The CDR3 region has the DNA TGTGCCAGCAGTCCAGAGCGGGGAAGAGCCCTCTATGGCTACACCTTC. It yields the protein CASSPERGRALYGYTF.

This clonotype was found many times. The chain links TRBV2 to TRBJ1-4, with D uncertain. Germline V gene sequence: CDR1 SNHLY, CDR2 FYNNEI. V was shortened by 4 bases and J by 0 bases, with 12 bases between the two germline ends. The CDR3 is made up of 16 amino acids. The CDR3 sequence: CASSGADPATNEKLFF. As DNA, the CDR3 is TGTGCCAGCAGTGGCGCAGACCCGGCAACTAATGAAAAACTGTTTTTT.

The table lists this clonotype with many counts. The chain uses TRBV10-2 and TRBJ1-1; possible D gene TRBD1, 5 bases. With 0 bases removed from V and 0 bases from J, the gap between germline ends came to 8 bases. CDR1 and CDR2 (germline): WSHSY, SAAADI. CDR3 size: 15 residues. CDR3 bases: TGCGCCAGCAGTGAGTCTACAGGAATGAACACTGAAGCTTTCTTT. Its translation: CASSESTGMNTEAFF.

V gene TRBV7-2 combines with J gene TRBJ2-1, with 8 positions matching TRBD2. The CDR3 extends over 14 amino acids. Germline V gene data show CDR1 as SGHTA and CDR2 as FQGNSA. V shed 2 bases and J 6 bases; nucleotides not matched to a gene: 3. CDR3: CASSLIAGGNEQFF. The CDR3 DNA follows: TGTGCCAGCAGCTTAATTGCGGGAGGCAATGAGCAGTTCTTC.

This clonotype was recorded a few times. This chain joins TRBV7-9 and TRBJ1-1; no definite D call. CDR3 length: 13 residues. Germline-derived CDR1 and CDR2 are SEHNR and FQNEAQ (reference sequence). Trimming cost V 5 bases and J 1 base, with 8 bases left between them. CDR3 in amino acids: CASSDQANTEAFF. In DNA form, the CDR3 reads TGTGCCAGCAGCGATCAGGCGAACACTGAAGCTTTCTTT.

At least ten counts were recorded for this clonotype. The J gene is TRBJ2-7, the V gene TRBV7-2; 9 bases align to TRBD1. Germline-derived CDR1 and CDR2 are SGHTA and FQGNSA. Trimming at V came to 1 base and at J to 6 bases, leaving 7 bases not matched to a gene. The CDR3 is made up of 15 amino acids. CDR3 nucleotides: TGTGCCAGCAGCTTAGGGGACAGGGAAAGGCGCGAGCAGTACTTC. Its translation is CASSLGDRERREQYF.

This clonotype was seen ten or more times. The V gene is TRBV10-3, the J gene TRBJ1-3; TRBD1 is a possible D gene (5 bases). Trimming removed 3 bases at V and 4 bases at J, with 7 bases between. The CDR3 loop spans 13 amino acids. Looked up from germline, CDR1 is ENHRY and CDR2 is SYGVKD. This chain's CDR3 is CAISDYRGNTIYF. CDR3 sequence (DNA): TGTGCCATCAGTGACTACAGGGGAAACACCATATATTTT.

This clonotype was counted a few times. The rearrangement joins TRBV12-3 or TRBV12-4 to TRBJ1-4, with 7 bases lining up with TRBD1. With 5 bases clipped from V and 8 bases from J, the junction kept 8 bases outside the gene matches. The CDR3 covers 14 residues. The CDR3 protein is CASSLRDRSEKLFF. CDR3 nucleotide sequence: TGTGCCAGCAGTCTTAGGGACAGAAGCGAAAAACTGTTTTTT.

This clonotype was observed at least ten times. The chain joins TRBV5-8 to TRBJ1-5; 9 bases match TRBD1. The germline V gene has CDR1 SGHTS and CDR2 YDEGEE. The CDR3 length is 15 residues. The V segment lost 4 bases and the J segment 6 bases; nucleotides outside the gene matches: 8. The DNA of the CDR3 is TGTGCCAGCAGCGAGGGACAGGGCCATATTCAGCCCCAGCATTTT. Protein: CASSEGQGHIQPQHF.

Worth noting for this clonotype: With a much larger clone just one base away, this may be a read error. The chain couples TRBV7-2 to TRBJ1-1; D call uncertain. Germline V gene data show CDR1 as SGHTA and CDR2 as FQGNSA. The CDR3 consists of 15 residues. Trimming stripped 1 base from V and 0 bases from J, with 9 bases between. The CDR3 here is CASSLDPALNTEAFF. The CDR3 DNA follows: TGTGCCAGCAGCTTAGACCCGGCCTTGAACACTGAAGCTTTCTTT.

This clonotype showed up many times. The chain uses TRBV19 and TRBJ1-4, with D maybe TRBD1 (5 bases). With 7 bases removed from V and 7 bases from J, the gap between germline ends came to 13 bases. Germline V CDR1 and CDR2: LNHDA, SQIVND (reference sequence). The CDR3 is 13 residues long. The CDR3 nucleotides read TGTGCCAGTATGGCCAGGGAGGCTGAAAAACTGTTTTTT. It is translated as CASMAREAEKLFF.